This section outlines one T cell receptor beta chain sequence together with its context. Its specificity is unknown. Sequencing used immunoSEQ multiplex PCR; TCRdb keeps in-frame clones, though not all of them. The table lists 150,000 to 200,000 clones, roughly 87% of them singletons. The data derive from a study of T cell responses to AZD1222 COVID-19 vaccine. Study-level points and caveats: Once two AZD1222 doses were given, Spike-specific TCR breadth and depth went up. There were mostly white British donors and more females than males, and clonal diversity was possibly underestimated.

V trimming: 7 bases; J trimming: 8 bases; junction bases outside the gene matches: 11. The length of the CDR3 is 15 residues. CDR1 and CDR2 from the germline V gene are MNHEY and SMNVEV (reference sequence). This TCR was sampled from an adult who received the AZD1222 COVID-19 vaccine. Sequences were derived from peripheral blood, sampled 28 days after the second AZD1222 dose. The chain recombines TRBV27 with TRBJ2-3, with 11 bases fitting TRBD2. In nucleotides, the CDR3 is TGTGCCAGCATTCCTCGTAGCGGGGGGGCAGGTACGCAGTATTTT. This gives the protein CASIPRSGGAGTQYF.